This TCR beta chain was found in a study of cytomegalovirus exposure and HLA in healthy donors. General study results and limits: TRBV6-2, TRBV6-3 and some other V segments were excluded as indistinguishable. CMV serostatus stood as the only immune exposure information on hand. It emerged from a later analysis that several of the most significant clusters appeared to be linked to common viral pathogens.

The PCR contained 60 Vbeta and 13 Jbeta primers. In the original analysis: Later analysis identified tens of millions of unique TCR beta chains, about 10 million shared. Measured with immunoSEQ multiplex PCR; TCRdb has only the in-frame clones, and not every one. The D gene and trimming were derived from the DNA, and the V and J assignments and clone size from that table. The sample comprises 150,000 to 200,000 clones, more than 70% of which are singletons, and under 6% rests with the top ten. The CDR3 consists of 14 residues. Trimming took 4 bases from V and 4 from J; bases not matched to a gene: 1. Germline-derived CDR1 and CDR2 are MNHEY and SVGAGI. This clone was picked up one time. As yet, its antigen is unknown.

This clonotype originated in a woman aged 45-65 years in good health and CMV-seropositive. Source material: PBMCs. The V call is TRBV6-5, the J call TRBJ2-5; 12 positions agree with TRBD2. The CDR3, as DNA: TGTGCCAGCAGTTCACTAGCGGGAGGAGAGACCCAGTACTTC. Translation: CASSSLAGGETQYF.